This T cell receptor (beta chain) was sequenced during a study of Ad26.COV2.S vaccination and SARS-CoV-2 variants. Study at large: Ad26.COV2.S was injected intramuscularly once or twice, 56 days apart.

The treatment was: some 19 received Ad26.COV2.S at low or high dose, single or two shots; roughly five received placebo; per-sample allocation not given. Following the first vaccine or placebo injection, samples were taken on day 63. A Boston donor was an adult aged 18-55 years. The shot given was an Ad26 vector that makes Wuhan-strain SARS-CoV-2 spike. Profiling relied on immunoSEQ multiplex PCR, and the TCRdb table lists in-frame clones only, not all of them. The sample carries hundreds of thousands of clones, about four fifths recorded once. This clonotype was obtained from a person aged 18 to 65 who received the Ad26.COV2.S COVID-19 vaccine or a placebo. The specimen comprised peripheral blood, sampled in a trial of Ad26.COV2.S vaccine versus placebo.

CDR3 nucleotides: TGCGCCAGCAGCCATTGGGACAGGGTCCTAGAGGGCTACACCTTC. It specifies CASSHWDRVLEGYTF. This chain links TRBV4-3 with TRBJ1-2; TRBD1 matches 9 bases. Germline CDR1 LGHNA, CDR2 YSLEER. V lost 3 bases and J lost 8; bases outside the gene matches: 10. This CDR3 has 15 residues.